The 6 T cell receptor beta chains given below trace back to one sample, sequenced in a study of shared clonotypes between healthy human individuals. Clones were sequenced by immunoSEQ multiplex PCR, and TCRdb holds only the in-frame ones, with some missing. The sample includes millions of clones, about 95% of them seen just once. Specimen: naive CD4+ T cells sorted from blood. Subset denoted: CD45RA+ positively selected. These receptors all stem from a man aged 18-30 years in good health.

The chain joins TRBV4-3 to TRBJ2-1; 13 nucleotides match TRBD2. V lost 0 bases and J lost 7; bases outside the gene matches: 6. This CDR3 is 17 amino acids long. Looked up from germline, CDR1 is LGHNA and CDR2 is YSLEER. CDR3 bases: TGCGCCAGCAGCCAAGATTGGACTAGCGGGAGCCATAATGAGCAGTTCTTC. This sequence encodes CASSQDWTSGSHNEQFF.

This chain joins TRBV4-1 and TRBJ2-5; the D gene is possibly TRBD2 (6 bases). Germline-derived CDR1 and CDR2 are MGHRA and YSYEKL. V lost 4 bases to trimming and J lost 0 bases, with 18 bases between them. The CDR3 has 17 residues. CDR3 sequence (DNA): TGCGCCAGCAGCCGGATTGTGACTGGGGGGTACCAAGAGACCCAGTACTTC. This encodes CASSRIVTGGYQETQYF.

A word on this clone: Other DNA sequences in this specimen translate into the identical CDR3. CDR3 sequence (DNA): TGTGCCAGCAGCTTAGGGGATTCCTACGAGCAGTACTTC. Its protein product is CASSLGDSYEQYF. V and J are TRBV7-9 and TRBJ2-7, with D unresolved. CDR3 length: 13 residues. Deletions cut 1 base from V and 1 base from J, with 5 bases between. Germline values: CDR1 SEHNR, CDR2 FQNEAQ (reference sequence). Variable domain in full (rest from reference TRBV7-9 and TRBJ2-7): DTGVSQNPRHKITKRGQNVTFRCDPISEHNRLYWYRQTLGQGPEFLTYFQNEAQLEKSRLLSDRFSAERPKGSFSTLEIQRTEQGDSAMYLCASSLGDSYEQYFGPGTRLTVT.

The chain combines TRBV7-9 with TRBJ1-5; TRBD1 matches at 8 bases. The V gene's germline CDR1 is SEHNR and CDR2 FQNEAQ (reference sequence). V trimming: 1 base; J trimming: 4 bases; junction bases outside the gene matches: 9. This CDR3 has 17 amino acids. Written as DNA, the CDR3 is TGTGCCAGCAGCTTAGGAACGGGACAGGAGTTTAATCAGCCCCAGCATTTT. Residues: CASSLGTGQEFNQPQHF.

The chain joins TRBV7-6 to TRBJ2-5; 7 bases map to TRBD1. The CDR3 extends over 16 amino acids. The junction had 11 bases not matched to a gene; V was cut back by 5 bases and J by 2 bases. Germline V gene lookup returns CDR1 SGHVS and CDR2 FNYEAQ. The CDR3 bases are TGTGCCAGCAGCAAAACCGGGACAGCTAAGCAAGAGACCCAGTACTTC. This encodes CASSKTGTAKQETQYF.

The chain employs TRBV14 and TRBJ2-7; the D is unclear. Between the trimmed V and J ends, which lost 0 bases and 10 bases, there was a span of 7 bases. The germline V gene has CDR1 SGHDN and CDR2 FVKESK. The CDR3 is 11 residues long. The CDR3: CASSQDSLQYF. CDR3 sequence (DNA): TGTGCCAGCAGCCAAGATAGCCTCCAGTACTTC. Full variable domain (outside the CDR3, taken from reference TRBV14 and TRBJ2-7): EAGVTQFPSHSVIEKGQTVTLRCDPISGHDNLYWYRRVMGKEIKFLLHFVKESKQDESGMPNNRFLAERTGGTYSTLKVQPAELEDSGVYFCASSQDSLQYFGPGTRLTVT.